The rows below give T cell receptor beta chains drawn from one sample of a study of blood T cells in healthy people across ages. A single record per CDR3 protein comes from TCRdb applying MiXCR to the 5' RACE reads. The top ten clones hold approximately 12% of a sample with fewer than 950,000 distinct CDR3 sequences, 36% of them seen once. The sample was blood. These receptors were obtained from a man between 18 and 35 years old in good health. Both conserved end residues are part of each CDR3. Clone size appears in some rows only: once, few, many, or a class for an expanded clone.

abundance,v_gene,j_gene,CDR3aa
few,TRBV7-9,TRBJ1-2,CASSSYRGRRGYGYTF
-,TRBV11-2,TRBJ1-5,CASSLRGVADQPQHF
few,TRBV5-1,TRBJ2-7,CASTEIAGESYEQYF
-,TRBV12-3/TRBV12-4,TRBJ1-5,CASSRDRWPQHF
few,TRBV5-1,TRBJ2-3,CASRLSTGNTDTQYF
once,TRBV7-2,TRBJ2-3,CASSRDPTGTQYF
few,TRBV5-1,TRBJ1-2,CASSPEGRSYGYTF
many,TRBV4-3,TRBJ2-5,CASSQYRVNPTQYF
few,TRBV7-3,TRBJ2-7,CASSLGPGDSYEQYF
-,TRBV12-3/TRBV12-4,TRBJ2-7,CASRKTAYYEQYF
few,TRBV7-2,TRBJ2-3,CASSYAPGQGDLRGSTDTQYF
few,TRBV5-1,TRBJ2-3,CASSLGLLAGGPDTQYF
once,TRBV4-3,-,CASSQVIQAGKYEQYF
-,TRBV7-2,TRBJ2-5,CASSLVPGTGAQETQYF
-,TRBV6-5,TRBJ2-1,CASSYSRGRLFF
once,TRBV4-3,TRBJ2-1,CASSQDDRSEGNEQFF
-,TRBV6-6,TRBJ1-5,CASSYSGDQPQHF
few,TRBV4-1,TRBJ2-3,CASSPLTGGTDTQYF
few,TRBV7-9,TRBJ2-3,CASSLARLAGTGTDTQYF
few,TRBV28,TRBJ2-7,CAVARLSLLFYEQYF
few,TRBV6-6,TRBJ1-6,CASSYLRGSSYNSPLHF
-,TRBV12-3/TRBV12-4,TRBJ1-1,CASSPYGGTEAFF
-,TRBV4-3,TRBJ1-1,CASSQSGQGRGTEAFF
-,TRBV15,TRBJ2-1,CATSKLRTSGYNEQFF
many,TRBV12-3/TRBV12-4,TRBJ2-1,CASSLASGGSQFF
few,TRBV4-3,TRBJ1-2,CASSQVWADYYGYTF
-,TRBV14,TRBJ2-1,CASTRGSYNEQFF
-,TRBV2,TRBJ1-1,CASSEAGPEAFF
-,TRBV27,TRBJ1-1,CASTDNTEAFF
-,TRBV5-6,TRBJ2-7,CASSGDKNSYEQYF
-,TRBV4-3,TRBJ1-2,CASSQDRTGNYGYTF